This T cell receptor beta chain was retrieved from a study of technical replicates of blood from several donors. Looked up from germline, CDR1 is LGHNA and CDR2 is YSLEER. Unmatched junction bases numbered 5, after V lost 0 bases and J lost 6 bases. The CDR3 spans 15 residues. Only in-frame clones appear in the TCRdb table, and some are missing; sequencing was by immunoSEQ multiplex PCR. The data contain approximately 50,000 clones, 86% of them singletons. This sequence was found in a human donor in good health. Some clones in this sample may be carry-over from other donors' samples. Sequenced input: PBMCs. The rearrangement uses TRBV4-3 and TRBJ2-4; the match to TRBD2 covers 7 bases. The CDR3 reads CASSQEYGGGNIQYF. The CDR3 DNA is TGCGCCAGCAGCCAAGAATACGGCGGGGGAAACATTCAGTACTTC.